This T cell receptor beta chain was documented in a study of control samples from healthy donors and cancer patients. The table came from immunoSEQ multiplex PCR; TCRdb's copy has only in-frame clones and leaves some out. The sample consists of about 120,000 clones, roughly 86% of them appearing once. The CDR3 is made up of 14 amino acids. The V end lost 1 base, the J end lost 6 bases, and 12 bases lay between the germline ends. CDR1 and CDR2 from the germline V gene are LGHDT and YNNKEL (reference sequence). The sequencing input was blood. This receptor was identified in a man in his sixties in good health. This chain links TRBV3-1 (or the pseudogene TRBV3-2) with TRBJ1-2, with D unresolved. The CDR3 DNA is TGTGCCAGCAGCCAAGTTAACGGCGGAGATGGCTACACCTTC. This gives the protein CASSQVNGGDGYTF.